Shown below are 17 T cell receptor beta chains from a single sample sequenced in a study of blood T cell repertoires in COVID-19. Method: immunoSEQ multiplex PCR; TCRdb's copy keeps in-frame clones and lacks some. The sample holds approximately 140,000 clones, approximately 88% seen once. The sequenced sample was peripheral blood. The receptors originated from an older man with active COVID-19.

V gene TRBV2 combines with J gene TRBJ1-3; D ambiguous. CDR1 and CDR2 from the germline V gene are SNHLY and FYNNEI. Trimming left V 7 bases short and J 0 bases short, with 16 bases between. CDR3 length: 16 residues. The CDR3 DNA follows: TGTGCCAGCATCGAACTCGGGTTGGGCTCTGGAAACACCATATATTTT. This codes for CASIELGLGSGNTIYF.

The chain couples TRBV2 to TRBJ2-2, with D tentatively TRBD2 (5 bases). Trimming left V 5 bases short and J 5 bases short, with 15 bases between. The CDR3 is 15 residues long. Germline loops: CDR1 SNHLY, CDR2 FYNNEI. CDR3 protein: CASSFLLGGTGELFF. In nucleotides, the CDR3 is TGTGCCAGCAGTTTTCTCCTTGGAGGTACCGGGGAGCTGTTTTTT. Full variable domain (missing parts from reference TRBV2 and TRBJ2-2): EPEVTQTPSHQVTQMGQEVILRCVPISNHLYFYWYRQILGQKVEFLVSFYNNEISEKSEIFDDQFSVERPDGSNFTLKIRSTKLEDSAMYFCASSFLLGGTGELFFGEGSRLTVL.

CDR3 DNA: TGTGCCAGCAGCTTAATGTGGCCGGATACGCAGTATTTT. It specifies CASSLMWPDTQYF. The chain joins TRBV7-2 to TRBJ2-3; D unresolved. The V gene lost 2 bases and the J gene lost 6 bases, with 9 bases spanning the gap. The CDR3 is 13 amino acids. Per germline, CDR1 SGHTA and CDR2 FQGNSA.

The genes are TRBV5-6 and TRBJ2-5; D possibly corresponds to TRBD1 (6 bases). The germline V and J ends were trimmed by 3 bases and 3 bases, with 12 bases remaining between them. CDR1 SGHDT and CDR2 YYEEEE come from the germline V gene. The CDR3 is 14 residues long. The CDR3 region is CASSSTGSEETQYF. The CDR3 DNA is TGTGCCAGCAGCTCTACAGGGTCGGAAGAGACCCAGTACTTC.

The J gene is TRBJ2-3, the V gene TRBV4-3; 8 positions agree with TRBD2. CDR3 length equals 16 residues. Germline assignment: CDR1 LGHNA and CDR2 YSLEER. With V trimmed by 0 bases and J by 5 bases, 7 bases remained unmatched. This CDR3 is CASSQDTGRAGDTQYF. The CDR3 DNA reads TGCGCCAGCAGCCAAGATACCGGGAGGGCAGGAGATACGCAGTATTTT.

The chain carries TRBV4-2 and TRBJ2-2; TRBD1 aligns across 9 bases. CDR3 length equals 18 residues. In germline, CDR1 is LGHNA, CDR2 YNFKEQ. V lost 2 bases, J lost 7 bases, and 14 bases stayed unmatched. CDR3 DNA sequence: TGTGCCAGCAGCCAACTCCTGACCGGGACAGGGTTGAACGGGGAGCTGTTTTTT. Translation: CASSQLLTGTGLNGELFF.

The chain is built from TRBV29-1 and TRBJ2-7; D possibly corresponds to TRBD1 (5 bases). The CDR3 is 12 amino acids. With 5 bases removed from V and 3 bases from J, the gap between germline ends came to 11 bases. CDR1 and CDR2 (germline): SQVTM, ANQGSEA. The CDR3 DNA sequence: TGCAGCGTTCGAGACAGTTTCTACGAGCAGTACTTC. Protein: CSVRDSFYEQYF.

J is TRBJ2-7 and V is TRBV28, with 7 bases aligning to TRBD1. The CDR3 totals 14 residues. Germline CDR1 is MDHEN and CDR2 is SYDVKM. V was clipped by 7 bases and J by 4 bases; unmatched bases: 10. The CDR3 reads CASTPPDRVYEQYF. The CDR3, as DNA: TGTGCCAGCACCCCCCCTGACAGGGTGTACGAGCAGTACTTC.

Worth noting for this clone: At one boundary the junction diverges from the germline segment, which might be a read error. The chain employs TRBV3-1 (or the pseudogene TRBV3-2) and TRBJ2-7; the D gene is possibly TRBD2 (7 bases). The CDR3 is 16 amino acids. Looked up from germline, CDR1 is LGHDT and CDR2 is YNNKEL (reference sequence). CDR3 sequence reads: CASSPFIGGPSHEQYF. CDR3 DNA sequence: TGTGCCAGCAGCCCTTTCATCGGGGGGCCCTCCCACGAGCAGTACTTC.

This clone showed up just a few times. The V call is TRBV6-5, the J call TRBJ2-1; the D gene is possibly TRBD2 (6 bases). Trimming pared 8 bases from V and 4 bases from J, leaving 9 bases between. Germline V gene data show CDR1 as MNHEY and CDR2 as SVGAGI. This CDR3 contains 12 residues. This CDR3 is CASCGTYNEQFF. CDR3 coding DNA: TGTGCCAGCTGCGGGACTTACAATGAGCAGTTCTTC.

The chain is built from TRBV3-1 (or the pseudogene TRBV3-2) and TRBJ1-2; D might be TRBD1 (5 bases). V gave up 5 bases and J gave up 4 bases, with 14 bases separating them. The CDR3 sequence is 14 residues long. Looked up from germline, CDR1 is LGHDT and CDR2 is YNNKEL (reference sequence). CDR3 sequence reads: CASSVTQAAYGYTF. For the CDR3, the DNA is TGTGCCAGCAGCGTGACACAGGCGGCCTATGGCTACACCTTC.

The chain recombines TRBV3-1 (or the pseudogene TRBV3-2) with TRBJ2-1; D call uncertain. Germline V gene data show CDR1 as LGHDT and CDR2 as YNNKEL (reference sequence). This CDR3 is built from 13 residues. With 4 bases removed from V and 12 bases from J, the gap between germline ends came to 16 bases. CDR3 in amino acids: CASSRMGRVGQFF. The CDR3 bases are TGTGCCAGCAGCCGCATGGGCCGTGTTGGGCAGTTCTTC.

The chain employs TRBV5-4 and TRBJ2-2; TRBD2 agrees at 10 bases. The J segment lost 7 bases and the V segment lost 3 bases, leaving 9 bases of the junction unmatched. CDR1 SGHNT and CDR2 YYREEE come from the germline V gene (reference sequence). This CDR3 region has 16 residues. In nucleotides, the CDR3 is TGTGCCAGCAGCTCTCCTAGCGGGAGTTGGAACGGGGAGCTGTTTTTT. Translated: CASSSPSGSWNGELFF. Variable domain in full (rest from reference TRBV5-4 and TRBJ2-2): ETGVTQSPTHLIKTRGQQVTLRCSSQSGHNTVSWYQQALGQGPQFIFQYYREEENGRGNFPPRFSGLQFPNYSSELNVNALELDDSALYLCASSSPSGSWNGELFFGEGSRLTVL.

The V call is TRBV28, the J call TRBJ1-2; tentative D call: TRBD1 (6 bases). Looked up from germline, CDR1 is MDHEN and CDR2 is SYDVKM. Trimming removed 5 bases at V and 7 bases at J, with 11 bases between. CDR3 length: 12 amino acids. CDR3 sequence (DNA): TGTGCCAGCAGTAGAGGACAGATTGGCTACACCTTC. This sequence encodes CASSRGQIGYTF.

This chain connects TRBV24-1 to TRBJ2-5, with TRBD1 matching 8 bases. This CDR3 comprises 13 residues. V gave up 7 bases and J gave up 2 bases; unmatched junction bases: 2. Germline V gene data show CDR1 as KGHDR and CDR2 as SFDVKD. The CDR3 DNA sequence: TGTGCCACCAGCGACAGGGGTCAAGAGACCCAGTACTTC. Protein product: CATSDRGQETQYF.

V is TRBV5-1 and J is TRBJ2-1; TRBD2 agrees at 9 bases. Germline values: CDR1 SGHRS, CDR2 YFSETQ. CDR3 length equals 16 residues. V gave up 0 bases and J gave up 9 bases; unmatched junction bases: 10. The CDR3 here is CASSLGAGGQGFEQFF. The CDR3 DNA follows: TGCGCCAGCAGCTTGGGGGCGGGAGGGCAAGGCTTTGAGCAGTTCTTC.

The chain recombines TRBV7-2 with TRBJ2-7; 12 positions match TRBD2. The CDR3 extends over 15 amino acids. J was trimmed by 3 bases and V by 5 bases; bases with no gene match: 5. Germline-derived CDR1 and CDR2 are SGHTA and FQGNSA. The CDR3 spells CASSTLAGGHYEQYF. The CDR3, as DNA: TGTGCCAGCAGCACCCTAGCGGGAGGGCACTACGAGCAGTACTTC.